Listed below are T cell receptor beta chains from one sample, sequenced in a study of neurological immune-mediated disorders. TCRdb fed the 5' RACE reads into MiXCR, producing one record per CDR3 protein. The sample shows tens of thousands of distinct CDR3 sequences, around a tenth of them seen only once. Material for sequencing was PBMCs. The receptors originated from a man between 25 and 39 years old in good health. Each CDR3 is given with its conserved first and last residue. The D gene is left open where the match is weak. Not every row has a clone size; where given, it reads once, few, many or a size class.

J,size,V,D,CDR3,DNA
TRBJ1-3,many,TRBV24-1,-,CATSDSTGRNTIYF,TGTGCCACCAGTGATTCGACGGGGAGAAACACCATATATTTT
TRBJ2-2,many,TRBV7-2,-,CASSFRRGGELFF,TGTGCCAGCAGCTTCCGACGGGGCGGGGAGCTGTTTTTT
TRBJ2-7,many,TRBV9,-,CASSVGVGASEQYF,TGTGCCAGCAGCGTAGGCGTGGGGGCCTCCGAGCAGTACTTC
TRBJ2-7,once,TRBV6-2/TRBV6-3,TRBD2,CASSYGSGGRSYEQYF,TGTGCCAGCAGTTACGGTTCGGGGGGGAGATCCTACGAGCAGTACTTC
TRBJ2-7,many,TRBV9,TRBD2,CASSPTSGRGGEQYF,TGTGCCAGCAGCCCGACTAGCGGGAGAGGAGGGGAGCAGTACTTC
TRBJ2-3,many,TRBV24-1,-,CATSDLWSVGPDTQYF,TGTGCCACCAGTGATTTGTGGAGCGTGGGGCCAGATACGCAGTATTTT
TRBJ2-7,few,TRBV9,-,CASSPSGYFYEQYF,TGTGCCAGCAGCCCATCGGGATATTTCTACGAGCAGTACTTC
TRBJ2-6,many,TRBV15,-,CATSRDPGSSGANVLTF,TGTGCCACCAGCAGAGACCCCGGCAGTTCTGGGGCCAACGTCCTGACTTTC
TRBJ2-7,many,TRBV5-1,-,CASTPYTGGRRDKYYEQYF,TGCGCCAGCACCCCTTACACGGGAGGTCGTCGGGACAAATACTACGAGCAGTACTTC
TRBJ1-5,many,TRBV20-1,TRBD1,CSARGGQDNQPQHF,TGCAGTGCTAGAGGAGGACAGGACAATCAGCCCCAGCATTTT
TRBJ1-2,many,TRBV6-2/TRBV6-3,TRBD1,CASTGDRFNYGYTF,TGTGCCAGCACCGGGGACAGATTTAACTATGGCTACACCTTC
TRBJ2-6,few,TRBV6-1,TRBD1,CASSIQGGSGANVLTF,TGTGCCAGCAGCATACAGGGGGGATCTGGGGCCAACGTCCTGACTTTC
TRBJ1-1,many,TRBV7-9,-,CASSPQRDTEAFF,TGTGCCAGCAGCCCTCAAAGGGATACTGAAGCTTTCTTT
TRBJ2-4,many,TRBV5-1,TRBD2,CASRQREGKNIQYF,TGCGCCAGCAGGCAGCGGGAGGGCAAAAACATTCAGTACTTC
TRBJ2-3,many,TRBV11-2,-,CASSLVPSGTDTQYF,TGTGCCAGCAGCTTAGTACCTAGCGGCACAGATACGCAGTATTTT
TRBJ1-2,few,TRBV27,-,CASSFSRVEGYTF,TGTGCCAGCAGTTTTAGCAGGGTGGAGGGCTACACCTTC
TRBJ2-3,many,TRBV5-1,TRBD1,CASSLIDRDTDTQYF,TGCGCCAGCAGCTTGATAGACAGGGACACAGATACGCAGTATTTT
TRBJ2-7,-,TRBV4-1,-,CASRQFTGASREQYF,TGCGCCAGCAGACAATTTACAGGAGCGTCACGCGAGCAGTACTTC
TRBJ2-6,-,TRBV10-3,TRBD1,CAISPGTGAYVLTF,TGTGCCATCAGTCCCGGGACAGGGGCCTACGTCCTGACTTTC
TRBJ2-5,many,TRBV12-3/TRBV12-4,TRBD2,CASSPGLAGGLQETQYF,TGTGCCAGCAGTCCCGGACTAGCGGGAGGCCTACAAGAGACCCAGTACTTC
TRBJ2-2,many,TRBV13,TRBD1,CASSQTGGSTGELFF,TGTGCCAGCAGCCAGACAGGGGGTTCCACCGGGGAGCTGTTTTTT
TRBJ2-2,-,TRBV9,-,CASSVDGGANTGELFF,TGTGCCAGCAGCGTAGACGGCGGGGCGAACACCGGGGAGCTGTTTTTT
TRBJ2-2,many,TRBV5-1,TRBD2,CASTPGLAGTGELFF,TGCGCCAGCACCCCGGGACTAGCGGGAACCGGGGAGCTGTTTTTT
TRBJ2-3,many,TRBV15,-,CATRGGGGDFTDTQYF,TGTGCCACCAGAGGTGGGGGCGGGGATTTCACAGATACGCAGTATTTT
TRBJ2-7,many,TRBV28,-,CASSPRYSSSYEQYF,TGTGCCAGCAGTCCCAGGTACTCTAGCTCCTACGAGCAGTACTTC
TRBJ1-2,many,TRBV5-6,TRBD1,CASSLEGANYGYTF,TGTGCCAGCAGCCTCGAGGGGGCGAACTATGGCTACACCTTC
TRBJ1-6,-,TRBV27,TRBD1,CASSPMTGGLGVLAPLHF,TGTGCCAGCAGTCCTATGACAGGGGGGCTGGGTGTGTTGGCTCCCCTCCACTTT
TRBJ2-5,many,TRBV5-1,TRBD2,CASSPLGGRQETQYF,TGCGCCAGCAGCCCCCTCGGGGGGAGGCAAGAGACCCAGTACTTC
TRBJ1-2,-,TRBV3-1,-,CASSQVRGGGYGYTF,TGTGCCAGCAGCCAAGTCCGGGGTGGAGGCTATGGCTACACCTTC
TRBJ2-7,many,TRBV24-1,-,CATSEGAGTLDEQYF,TGTGCCACCAGTGAAGGGGCAGGAACTCTGGACGAGCAGTACTTC
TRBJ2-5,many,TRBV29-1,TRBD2,CSVGAGGPTQYF,TGCAGCGTTGGGGCGGGGGGACCCACCCAGTACTTC
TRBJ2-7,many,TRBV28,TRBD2,CASSPLGLGRYEQYF,TGTGCCAGCAGCCCCCTAGGACTAGGTCGCTACGAGCAGTACTTC
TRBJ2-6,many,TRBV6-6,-,CASSAGAGANVLTF,TGTGCCAGCAGTGCAGGGGCTGGGGCCAACGTCCTGACTTTC
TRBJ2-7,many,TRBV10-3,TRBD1,CATRDRGYEQYF,TGTGCCACCAGGGACAGGGGGTACGAGCAGTACTTC
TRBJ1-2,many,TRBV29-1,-,CSVYGGLSGYTF,TGCAGCGTGTACGGGGGTCTCTCTGGCTACACCTTC
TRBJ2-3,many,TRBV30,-,CAWSVNRASTDTQYF,TGTGCCTGGAGTGTAAACAGGGCCAGCACAGATACGCAGTATTTT
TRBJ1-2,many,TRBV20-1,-,CSAREQGRGGYTF,TGCAGTGCTAGGGAACAGGGTCGGGGTGGCTACACCTTC
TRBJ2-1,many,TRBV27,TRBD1,CASSPQGQRSSYNEQFF,TGTGCCAGCAGTCCTCAGGGACAGAGATCCTCCTACAATGAGCAGTTCTTC
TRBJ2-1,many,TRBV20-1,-,CSAREVGRTSYNEQFF,TGCAGTGCTAGAGAGGTAGGGCGGACTTCCTACAATGAGCAGTTCTTC
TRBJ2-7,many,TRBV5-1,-,CASSLDDTASGSYEQYF,TGCGCCAGCAGCTTGGATGACACTGCGTCGGGATCCTACGAGCAGTACTTC
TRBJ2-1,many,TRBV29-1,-,CSVEVLPSDEQFF,TGCAGCGTTGAGGTACTCCCATCGGATGAGCAGTTCTTC
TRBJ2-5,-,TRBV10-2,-,CASSAGWIQETQYF,TGCGCCAGCAGTGCAGGGTGGATACAAGAGACCCAGTACTTC